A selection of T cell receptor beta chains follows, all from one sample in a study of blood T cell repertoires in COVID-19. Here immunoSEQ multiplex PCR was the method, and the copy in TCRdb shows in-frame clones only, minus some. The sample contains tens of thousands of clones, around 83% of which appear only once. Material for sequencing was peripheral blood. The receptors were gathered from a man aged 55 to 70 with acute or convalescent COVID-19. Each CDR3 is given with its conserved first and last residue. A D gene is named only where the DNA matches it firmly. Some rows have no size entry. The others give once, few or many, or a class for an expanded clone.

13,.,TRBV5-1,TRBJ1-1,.,CASSLGRGTEAFF,TGCGCCAGCAGCTTGGGCAGAGGCACTGAAGCTTTCTTT
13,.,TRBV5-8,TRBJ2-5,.,CASSFFRQETQYF,TGTGCCAGCAGCTTTTTCCGCCAAGAGACCCAGTACTTC
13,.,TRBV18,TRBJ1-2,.,CASSPGGSYGYTF,TGTGCCAGCTCACCAGGGGGCTCCTATGGCTACACCTTC
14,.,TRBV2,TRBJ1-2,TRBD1,CASREGGQGYGYTF,TGTGCCAGCAGGGAGGGGGGACAGGGCTATGGCTACACCTTC
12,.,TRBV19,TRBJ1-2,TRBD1,CASSWTGYGYTF,TGTGCCAGTAGTTGGACAGGCTATGGCTACACCTTC
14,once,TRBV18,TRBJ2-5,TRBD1,CASSPTGTGVTQYF,TGTGCCAGCTCACCGACCGGGACAGGGGTAACCCAGTACTTC
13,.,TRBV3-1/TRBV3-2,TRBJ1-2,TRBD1,CASSQQGNYGYTF,TGTGCCAGCAGTCAACAGGGGAACTATGGCTACACCTTC
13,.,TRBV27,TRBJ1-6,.,CASSWRTDSPLHF,TGTGCCAGCAGTTGGCGTACAGATTCACCCCTCCACTTT
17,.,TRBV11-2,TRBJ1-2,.,CASSSQYYRAGDYGYTF,TGTGCCAGCAGCTCACAGTACTACAGGGCTGGCGACTATGGCTACACCTTC
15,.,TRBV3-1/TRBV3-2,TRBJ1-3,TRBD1,CASSLTGTGRDTIYF,TGTGCCAGCAGCCTAACCGGGACAGGGAGGGACACCATATATTTT
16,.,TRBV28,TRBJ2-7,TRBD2,CASSPHQRGGRYEQYF,TGTGCCAGCAGTCCCCACCAGCGGGGGGGCCGGTACGAGCAGTACTTC
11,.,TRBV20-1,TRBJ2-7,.,CSARDTYEQYF,TGCAGTGCTAGAGATACCTACGAGCAGTACTTC
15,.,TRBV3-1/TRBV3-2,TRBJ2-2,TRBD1,CASSLWDRERRELFF,TGTGCCAGCAGCCTTTGGGACAGGGAAAGGCGGGAGCTGTTTTTT
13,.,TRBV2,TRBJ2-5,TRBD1,CAIMGQSQETQYF,TGTGCCATCATGGGACAGAGCCAAGAGACCCAGTACTTC
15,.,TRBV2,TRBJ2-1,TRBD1,CASGHRDRVYNEQFF,TGTGCCAGCGGACACCGGGACAGGGTATACAATGAGCAGTTCTTC
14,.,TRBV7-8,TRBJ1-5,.,CASSLSGGNQPQHF,TGTGCCAGCAGCCTCAGCGGGGGGAATCAGCCCCAGCATTTT
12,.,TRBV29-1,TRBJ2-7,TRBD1,CSVKRGPHEQYF,TGCAGCGTTAAGAGGGGGCCGCACGAGCAGTACTTC
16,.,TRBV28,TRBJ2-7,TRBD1,CASSFPGTGSSYEQYF,TGTGCCAGCAGTTTCCCCGGGACAGGGAGCTCCTACGAGCAGTACTTC
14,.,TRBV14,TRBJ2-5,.,CASSHKTKEETQYF,TGTGCCAGCAGTCACAAGACAAAAGAGGAGACCCAGTACTTC
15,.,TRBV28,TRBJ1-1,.,CASKPGGKMNTEAFF,TGTGCCAGCAAACCTGGGGGCAAGATGAACACTGAAGCTTTCTTT
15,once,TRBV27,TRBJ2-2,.,CASNQRAGGTGELFF,TGTGCCAGCAACCAAAGAGCGGGTGGCACCGGGGAGCTGTTTTTT
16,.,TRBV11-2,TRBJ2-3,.,CASSLVRGTSTDTQYF,TGTGCCAGCAGCTTAGTCAGGGGTACTAGCACAGATACGCAGTATTTT
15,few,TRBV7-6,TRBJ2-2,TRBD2,CASSVGTSARGELFF,TGTGCCAGCAGCGTAGGGACTAGCGCGAGGGGGGAGCTGTTTTTT
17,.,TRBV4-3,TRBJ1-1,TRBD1,CASSQDRQGFMNTEAFF,TGCGCCAGCAGCCAAGATAGACAGGGATTCATGAACACTGAAGCTTTCTTT
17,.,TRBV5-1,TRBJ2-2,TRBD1,CASSRNPGTGSPGELFF,TGCGCCAGCAGCCGCAACCCCGGGACAGGGAGTCCCGGGGAGCTGTTTTTT
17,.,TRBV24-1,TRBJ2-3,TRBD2,CATSDSGTSGPTDTQYF,TGTGCCACCAGTGACTCCGGGACTAGCGGCCCCACAGATACGCAGTATTTT
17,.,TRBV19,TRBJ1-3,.,CASSIKGSSTAGNTIYF,TGTGCCAGTAGTATTAAAGGCAGTTCGACAGCTGGAAACACCATATATTTT
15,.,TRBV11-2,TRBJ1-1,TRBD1,CASSRTGTGFAEAFF,TGTGCCAGCAGCAGGACCGGGACAGGATTCGCTGAAGCTTTCTTT